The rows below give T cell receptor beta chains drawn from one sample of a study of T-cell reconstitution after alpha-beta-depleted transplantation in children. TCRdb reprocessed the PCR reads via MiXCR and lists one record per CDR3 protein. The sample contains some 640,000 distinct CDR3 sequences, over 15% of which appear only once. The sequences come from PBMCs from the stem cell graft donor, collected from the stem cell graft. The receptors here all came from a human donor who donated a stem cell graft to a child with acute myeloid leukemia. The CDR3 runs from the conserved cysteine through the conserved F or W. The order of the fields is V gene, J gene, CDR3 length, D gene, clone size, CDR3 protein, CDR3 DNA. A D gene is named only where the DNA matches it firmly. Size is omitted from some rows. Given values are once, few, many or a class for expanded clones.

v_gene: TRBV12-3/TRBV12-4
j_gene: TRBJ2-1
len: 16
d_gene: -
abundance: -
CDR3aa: CAGSLGGGSSYNEQFF
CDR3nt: TGTGCCGGCAGTTTAGGCGGAGGGTCCTCCTACAATGAGCAGTTCTTC

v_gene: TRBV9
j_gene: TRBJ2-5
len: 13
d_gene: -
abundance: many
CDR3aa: CASSVDNGETQYF
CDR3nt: TGTGCCAGCAGCGTAGATAATGGGGAGACCCAGTACTTC

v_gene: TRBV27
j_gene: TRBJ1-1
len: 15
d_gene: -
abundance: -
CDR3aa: CASSLSGGANTEAFF
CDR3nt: TGTGCCAGCAGTTTATCGGGGGGCGCGAACACTGAAGCTTTCTTT

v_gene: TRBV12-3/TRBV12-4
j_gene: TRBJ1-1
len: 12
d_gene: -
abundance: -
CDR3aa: CASSVFSAEAFF
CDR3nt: TGTGCCAGCAGTGTTTTTTCCGCTGAAGCTTTCTTT

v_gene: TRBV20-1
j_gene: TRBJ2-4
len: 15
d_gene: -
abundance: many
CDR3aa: CSARGLTGHQNIQYF
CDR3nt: TGCAGTGCTAGAGGCCTAACAGGGCATCAAAACATTCAGTACTTC

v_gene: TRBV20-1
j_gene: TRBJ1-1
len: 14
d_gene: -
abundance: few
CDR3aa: CSARDQGLNAEAFF
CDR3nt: TGCAGTGCTAGGGACCAGGGGTTAAACGCTGAAGCTTTCTTT

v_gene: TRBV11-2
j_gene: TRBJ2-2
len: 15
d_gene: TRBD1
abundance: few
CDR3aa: CASSLVRQGAGELFF
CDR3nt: TGTGCCAGCAGCTTAGTTCGGCAGGGGGCCGGGGAGCTGTTTTTT

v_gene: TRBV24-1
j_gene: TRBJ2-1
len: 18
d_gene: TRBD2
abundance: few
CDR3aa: CATSDSGGVIQSYNEQFF
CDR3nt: TGTGCCACCAGTGACTCGGGGGGGGTAATACAGTCCTACAATGAGCAGTTCTTC

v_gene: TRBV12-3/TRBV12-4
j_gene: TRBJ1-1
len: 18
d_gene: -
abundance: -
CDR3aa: CASSLILWRGTENTEAFF
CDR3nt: TGTGCCAGCAGTTTAATTCTCTGGAGGGGGACCGAGAACACTGAAGCTTTCTTT

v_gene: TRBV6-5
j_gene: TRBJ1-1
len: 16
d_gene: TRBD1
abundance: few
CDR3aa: CASSYPPGGGSAEAFF
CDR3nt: TGTGCCAGCAGTTATCCCCCAGGGGGTGGGAGCGCTGAAGCTTTCTTT

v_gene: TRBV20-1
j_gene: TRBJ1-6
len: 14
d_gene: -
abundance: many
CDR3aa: CSAREAGEGSPLHF
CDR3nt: TGCAGTGCTAGAGAGGCAGGGGAGGGATCACCCCTCCACTTT

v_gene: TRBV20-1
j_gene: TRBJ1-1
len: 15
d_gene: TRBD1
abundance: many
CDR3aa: CSARYQGDVDTEAFF
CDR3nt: TGCAGTGCTAGATACCAGGGGGATGTTGACACTGAAGCTTTCTTT

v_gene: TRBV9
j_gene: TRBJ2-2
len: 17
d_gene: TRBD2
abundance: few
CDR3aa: CASSVGTSGASGGELFF
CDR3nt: TGTGCCAGCAGCGTCGGGACTAGCGGGGCTTCGGGCGGGGAGCTGTTTTTT

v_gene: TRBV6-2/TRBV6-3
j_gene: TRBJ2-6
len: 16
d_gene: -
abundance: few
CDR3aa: CASSYSALSGANVLTF
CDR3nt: TGTGCCAGCAGTTACAGTGCCCTCTCTGGGGCCAACGTCCTGACTTTC

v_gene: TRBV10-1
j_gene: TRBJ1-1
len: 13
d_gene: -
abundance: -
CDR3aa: CASSFRGPTEAFF
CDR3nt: TGCGCCAGCAGTTTCCGGGGTCCCACTGAAGCTTTCTTT

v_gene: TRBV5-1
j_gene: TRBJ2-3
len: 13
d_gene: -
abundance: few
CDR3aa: CASVGGLADTQYF
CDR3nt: TGCGCCAGCGTGGGGGGGCTCGCAGATACGCAGTATTTT

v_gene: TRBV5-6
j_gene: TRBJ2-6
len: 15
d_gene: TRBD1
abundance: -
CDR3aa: CASSEDRAGANVLTF
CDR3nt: TGTGCCAGCAGCGAAGACAGGGCTGGGGCCAACGTCCTGACTTTC

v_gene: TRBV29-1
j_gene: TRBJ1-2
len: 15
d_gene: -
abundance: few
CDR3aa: CSVEDWGGINYGYTF
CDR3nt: TGCAGCGTTGAAGATTGGGGGGGGATTAACTATGGCTACACCTTC

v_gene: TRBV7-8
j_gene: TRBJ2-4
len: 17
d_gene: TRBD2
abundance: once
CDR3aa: CASSLVRRGGRQNIQYF
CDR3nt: TGTGCCAGCAGCTTAGTCCGGCGGGGGGGCCGCCAAAACATTCAGTACTTC

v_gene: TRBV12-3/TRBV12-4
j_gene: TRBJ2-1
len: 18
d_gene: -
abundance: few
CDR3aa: CASSLSGASVSSYNEQFF
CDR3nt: TGTGCCAGCAGTTTATCGGGGGCTTCGGTTAGCTCCTACAATGAGCAGTTCTTC

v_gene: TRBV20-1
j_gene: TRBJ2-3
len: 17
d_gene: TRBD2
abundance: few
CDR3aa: CSARGRVWRGDTDTQYF
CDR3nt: TGCAGTGCTAGGGGTAGGGTCTGGCGGGGGGACACAGATACGCAGTATTTT

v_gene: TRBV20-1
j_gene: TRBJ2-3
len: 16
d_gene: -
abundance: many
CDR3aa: CSAETGLDRNTDTQYF
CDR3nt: TGCAGTGCTGAGACAGGTTTGGACAGAAACACAGATACGCAGTATTTT

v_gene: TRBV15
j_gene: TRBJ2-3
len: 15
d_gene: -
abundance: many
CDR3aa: CATSRRTDYTDTQYF
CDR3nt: TGTGCCACCAGCAGGCGGACAGATTACACAGATACGCAGTATTTT

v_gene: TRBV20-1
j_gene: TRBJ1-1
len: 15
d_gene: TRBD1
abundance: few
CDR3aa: CSASGTGTGNTEAFF
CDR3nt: TGCAGTGCTTCCGGGACAGGGACTGGAAACACTGAAGCTTTCTTT

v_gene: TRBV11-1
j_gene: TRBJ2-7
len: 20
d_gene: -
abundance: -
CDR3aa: CASSLNRGSASPFYEHKWYF
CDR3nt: TGTGCCAGCAGCTTAAATCGCGGGTCGGCCTCACCTTTCTACGAGCACAAGTGGTACTTC

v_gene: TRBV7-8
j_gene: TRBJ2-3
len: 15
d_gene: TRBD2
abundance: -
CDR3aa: CASSVPSGGTDTQYF
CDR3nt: TGTGCCAGCAGCGTACCTAGCGGGGGGACAGATACGCAGTATTTT

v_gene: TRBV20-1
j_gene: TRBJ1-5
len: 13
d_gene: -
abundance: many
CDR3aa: CSAIRDPNQPQHF
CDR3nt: TGCAGTGCTATCCGGGACCCCAATCAGCCCCAGCATTTT

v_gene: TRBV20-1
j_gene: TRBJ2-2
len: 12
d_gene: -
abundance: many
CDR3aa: CSARRGPGELFF
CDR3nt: TGCAGTGCTCGCCGGGGGCCCGGGGAGCTGTTTTTT

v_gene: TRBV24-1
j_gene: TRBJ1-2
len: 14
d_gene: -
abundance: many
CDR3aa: CATSDPGHSYGYTF
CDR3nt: TGTGCCACCAGTGATCCGGGACATAGCTATGGCTACACCTTC

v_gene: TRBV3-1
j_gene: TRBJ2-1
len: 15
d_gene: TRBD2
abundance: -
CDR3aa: CASSILAGGHNEQFF
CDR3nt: TGTGCCAGCAGCATACTAGCGGGGGGGCACAATGAGCAGTTCTTC

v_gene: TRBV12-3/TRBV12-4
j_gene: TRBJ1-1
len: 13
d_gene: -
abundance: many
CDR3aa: CASSLEPTFEAFF
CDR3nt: TGTGCCAGCAGTTTAGAACCGACATTTGAAGCTTTCTTT

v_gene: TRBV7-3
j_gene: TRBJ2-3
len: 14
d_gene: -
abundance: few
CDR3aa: CASSRGHLTDTQYF
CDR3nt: TGTGCCAGCAGCCGGGGACACCTCACAGATACGCAGTATTTT

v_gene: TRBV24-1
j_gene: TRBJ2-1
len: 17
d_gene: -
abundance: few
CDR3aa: CATSDSSGTPPYNEQFF
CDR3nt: TGTGCCACCAGTGATTCCTCCGGGACACCTCCCTACAATGAGCAGTTCTTC